Presented here are 20 T cell receptor beta chains from one specimen sequenced in a study of response to subunit inactivated influenza vaccine. From the RT-PCR reads, TCRdb called clonotypes with MiXCR, one entry per CDR3 protein. In the table there are some 500,000 distinct CDR3 sequences, over 10% of which are singletons. The starting material was PBMCs from blood, obtained more than 35 days after vaccination. Receptors originate from a man aged 45-65 years who received an inactivated influenza vaccine.

V gene TRBV5-1 combines with J gene TRBJ2-7; possibly TRBD1 or TRBD2 for D (5 bases each). CDR1 SGHRS and CDR2 YFSETQ come from the germline V gene. The CDR3 extends over 15 amino acids. V dropped 2 bases and J dropped 6 bases, with 18 bases sitting between them. This chain's CDR3 is CASSLGTTGVGEQYF. CDR3 DNA: TGCGCCAGCAGCTTAGGGACGACGGGTGTCGGCGAGCAGTACTTC. The full variable domain, in which reference TRBV5-1 and TRBJ2-7 provide the parts outside the CDR3, is KAGVTQTPRYLIKTRGQQVTLSCSPISGHRSVSWYQQTPGQGLQFLFEYFSETQRNKGNFPGRFSGRQFSNSRSEMNVSTLELGDSALYLCASSLGTTGVGEQYFGPGTRLTVT.

This clonotype was counted ten times or more. This rearrangement joins TRBV7-9 to TRBJ2-3, with D uncertain. Trimming removed 2 bases from V and 2 bases from J, with 11 bases in between. Germline-derived CDR1 and CDR2 are SEHNR and FQNEAQ (reference sequence). CDR3 length: 15 residues. CDR3 nucleotides: TGTGCCAGCAGCTTAAACGGGCCCTTCACAGATACGCAGTATTTT. This gives the protein CASSLNGPFTDTQYF.

The CDR3 DNA follows: TGTGCCAGGAGCCCCGGGGACCAAGAGACCCAGTACTTC. Its translation: CARSPGDQETQYF. The rearrangement joins TRBV5-4 to TRBJ2-5; D is possibly TRBD2 (5 bases). The V end was cut by 8 bases, the J end by 0 bases, with 11 bases between. Germline CDR1 and CDR2: SGHNT and YYREEE (reference sequence). This CDR3 is 13 amino acids long.

The chain combines TRBV12-3 or TRBV12-4 with TRBJ2-5; D unresolved. V was pared by 4 bases and J by 1 base, with 7 bases between. The CDR3 is 13 amino acids. This CDR3 is CASSSFLQETQYF. The DNA for the CDR3 is TGTGCCAGCAGTTCGTTCCTCCAAGAGACCCAGTACTTC.

A few counts support this clonotype. This chain connects TRBV12-3 or TRBV12-4 to TRBJ2-7; D is ambiguous. Trimming shortened V by 5 bases and J by 0 bases, and 14 bases separated the two germline ends. The CDR3 loop spans 15 amino acids. The CDR3 DNA follows: TGTGCCAGCAGTATATACCGGGCCCGCTCCTACGAGCAGTACTTC. Translation gives CASSIYRARSYEQYF.

In its sample, this clonotype was seen many times. One end of the junction does not line up with germline, which may come from a read error. The V gene is TRBV28, the J gene TRBJ2-7, with TRBD1 as a possible D gene (5 bases). CDR1 is MDHEN and CDR2 is SYDVKM in the germline V gene. The CDR3 is 12 residues long. The CDR3 sequence is CASRTPRQGTDF. DNA for the CDR3: TGTGCCAGCAGAACCCCTCGGCAGGGAACGGACTTC.

This chain links TRBV5-1 with TRBJ2-5; 11 nucleotides agree with TRBD2. CDR3 length: 17 residues. The V and J ends lost 1 base and 2 bases, in that order; junction bases with no gene match: 7. Looked up from germline, CDR1 is SGHRS and CDR2 is YFSETQ. The CDR3 here is CASSLFTSGSLQETQYF. Written as DNA, the CDR3 is TGCGCCAGCAGCTTGTTCACTAGCGGGAGTTTGCAAGAGACCCAGTACTTC.

This clonotype was found many times. This chain joins TRBV9 and TRBJ1-1, with TRBD1 matching over 7 bases. Trimming cost V 4 bases and J 4 bases; bases outside gene matches: 10. This CDR3 comprises 15 residues. Germline lookup yields CDR1 SGDLS and CDR2 YYNGEE. The CDR3, as DNA: TGTGCCAGCAGCCCGAGAGGGACAGCAACCACTGAAGCTTTCTTT. As protein: CASSPRGTATTEAFF.

The J gene is TRBJ2-1, the V gene TRBV7-3; 8 positions agree with TRBD1. V lost 5 bases and J lost 9; bases outside the gene matches: 15. The CDR3 sequence is 16 residues long. Germline V gene sequence: CDR1 SGHTA, CDR2 FQGTGA. CDR3 sequence: CASSVGPQGGGGEQFF. In DNA, the CDR3 is TGTGCCAGCAGCGTTGGGCCACAGGGGGGAGGTGGTGAGCAGTTCTTC.

This clonotype was seen at least ten times. The chain recombines TRBV29-1 with TRBJ2-7, with 9 nucleotides matching TRBD1. The germline CDR1 and CDR2 sequences are SQVTM and ANQGSEA. V lost 5 bases to trimming and J lost 2 bases; unmatched junction nucleotides: 7. The CDR3 contains 14 residues. CDR3 sequence reads: CSVLGQGPTYEQYF. DNA of the CDR3: TGCAGCGTTTTAGGACAGGGGCCGACCTACGAGCAGTACTTC.

This clonotype was recorded at least ten times. This chain connects TRBV12-3 or TRBV12-4 to TRBJ1-2, with TRBD1 matching over 7 bases. V dropped 5 bases and J dropped 4; count of bases not matched to a gene: 10. The CDR3 runs 15 residues. The CDR3 loop reads CASSPTRQGIYGYTF. CDR3 nucleotide sequence: TGTGCCAGCAGTCCAACACGACAGGGTATCTATGGCTACACCTTC.

V and J are TRBV6-5 and TRBJ2-1; 12 bases fit TRBD2. Germline lookup yields CDR1 MNHEY and CDR2 SVGAGI. The CDR3 consists of 20 residues. V was clipped by 7 bases and J by 4 bases; unmatched bases: 20. The CDR3 sequence is CASIKGESSGRAPEYNEQFF. Written as DNA, the CDR3 is TGTGCCAGCATTAAGGGGGAATCTAGCGGGAGGGCTCCAGAGTACAATGAGCAGTTCTTC.

This clonotype was counted only a few times. This chain connects TRBV29-1 to TRBJ2-7; D call uncertain. Germline V gives CDR1 SQVTM, CDR2 ANQGSEA. The CDR3 spans 12 residues. Trimming pared 1 base from V and 2 bases from J, leaving 6 bases between. The CDR3, as DNA: TGCAGCGTTGAAGGAGATACCTACGAGCAGTACTTC. Translated, it gives CSVEGDTYEQYF.

The chain uses TRBV5-1 and TRBJ1-1, with TRBD1 identical over 8 bases. V shed 4 bases, J shed 0 bases, and the junction held 8 bases outside the gene matches. The CDR3 contains 16 residues. Germline CDR1 is SGHRS and CDR2 is YFSETQ. CDR3 in DNA: TGCGCCAGCAGCCCACTCCGGACAGGGCTGAACACTGAAGCTTTCTTT. Translated: CASSPLRTGLNTEAFF.

In its sample, this clonotype was seen many times. The genes are TRBV12-3 or TRBV12-4 and TRBJ2-3; no firm D call. The CDR3 totals 14 residues. The V end was cut by 1 base, the J end by 1 base, with 6 bases between. The CDR3 bases are TGTGCCAGCAGTTTAGGACCGCGCACAGATACGCAGTATTTT. It specifies CASSLGPRTDTQYF.

The rearrangement links TRBV6-2 or TRBV6-3 to TRBJ2-7; TRBD1 agrees at 9 bases. The CDR3 extends over 16 amino acids. Germline V gene lookup returns CDR1 MNHEY and CDR2 SVGEGT. Germline trimming cut 2 bases from V and 6 bases from J; bases unmatched to any gene: 11. The CDR3 sequence is CASSYRQGTGIVEQYF. Written as DNA, the CDR3 is TGTGCCAGCAGTTACCGCCAAGGGACAGGGATCGTCGAGCAGTACTTC.

This clonotype was seen at least ten times. The V gene is TRBV5-1, the J gene TRBJ2-7; possible D gene TRBD2, 5 bases. The CDR3 runs to 14 residues. Germline lookup yields CDR1 SGHRS and CDR2 YFSETQ. Trimming removed 0 bases at V and 3 bases at J, with 10 bases between. Here the CDR3 reads CASSLAPGFYEQYF. CDR3 nucleotides: TGCGCCAGCAGCTTGGCCCCGGGATTCTACGAGCAGTACTTC.

This clonotype showed up just a few times. The chain has TRBV18 and TRBJ2-1; 7 positions agree with TRBD1. V shed 1 base, J shed 2 bases, and the junction held 11 bases outside the gene matches. CDR1 KGHSH and CDR2 LQKENI come from the germline V gene. The length of the CDR3 is 18 residues. CDR3 protein: CASSPLRAGGSAYNEQFF. The CDR3 nucleotides read TGTGCCAGCTCACCACTTAGGGCAGGGGGATCTGCCTACAATGAGCAGTTCTTC. Drawing the rest from reference TRBV18 and TRBJ2-1, the complete variable domain is NAGVMQNPRHLVRRRGQEARLRCSPMKGHSHVYWYRQLPEEGLKFMVYLQKENIIDESGMPKERFSAEFPKEGPSILRIQQVVRGDSAAYFCASSPLRAGGSAYNEQFFGPGTRLTVL.

The chain links TRBV2 to TRBJ2-1, with D perhaps being TRBD1 or TRBD2 (7 bases each). The CDR3 is 16 residues long. Trimming removed 5 bases from V and 6 bases from J, with 20 bases in between. The V gene's germline CDR1 is SNHLY and CDR2 FYNNEI. The CDR3 reads CASSPGGAGPLNEQFF. DNA of the CDR3: TGTGCCAGCAGTCCAGGGGGGGCGGGGCCCCTCAATGAGCAGTTCTTC.

This clonotype appeared many times. The chain has TRBV20-1 and TRBJ2-3; 12 nucleotides align to TRBD2. CDR1 DFQATT and CDR2 SNEGSKA come from the germline V gene (reference sequence). CDR3 length equals 15 residues. V gave up 4 bases and J gave up 1 base; unmatched junction bases: 3. CDR3 nucleotide sequence: TGCAGTGCTAACCTAGCGGGAGGGGGCACAGATACGCAGTATTTT. Translated, it gives CSANLAGGGTDTQYF.